This T cell receptor beta chain comes out of a study of PD-1 blockade in mismatch repair-deficient tumors (TCRdb year 2017). General notes on the study: The trial enrolled some 82 consecutive patients with 12 mismatch repair-deficient cancer types between September 2013 and 2016, all previously treated and progressing. Tumor-associated T cell clones in the peripheral blood of patients responding to PD-1 blockade were tracked using deep sequencing of TCR CDR3 regions. Beyond this particular receptor, the publication reports: After pembrolizumab, tumor-resident clones, which were often undetectable in blood before treatment, expanded rapidly and then contracted, generally ahead of radiologic responses.

The method behind the library was the immunoSEQ multiplex PCR assay. The table comes from immuneACCESS by way of TCRdb, which keeps in-frame sequences with V and J called. Part of the clones is missing from these tables; in studies checked, under half for an unresolved V gene and the rest for unknown reasons. Within this sample are about 60,000 clones, with roughly 88% of them counted one time only. The top ten clonotypes cover roughly 14% of the sample. For each enrolled patient, mismatch repair deficiency was established using either polymerase chain reaction or immunohistochemistry. A few patients who responded to pembrolizumab therapy underwent TCR sequencing. The phase II trial prospectively evaluated PD-1 blockade with pembrolizumab in advanced mismatch repair-deficient cancers, independent of tissue of origin. Peripheral blood T cell samples were serially collected before and at multiple times after PD-1 blockade was started. Blood sampling times were expressed in weeks after the first pembrolizumab dose.

About this clone: Its cognate antigen has yet to be identified. Qualities for individual bases were not recorded, and no much larger clone is one base off.

For this chain, trimming is 4 bases at the V end and 3 bases at the J end, and the number of junction bases without a gene match is 6. The germline V gene encodes CDR1 SGHAT and CDR2 FQNNGV. Including cysteine and phenylalanine, the CDR3 has 14 amino acids. Just CDR3 DNA is preserved here, 42 bases in frame from base 1. Here the chain combines TRBV11-2 and TRBJ2-7, and TRBD1 aligns with 7 junction nucleotides. Specimen: peripheral blood, collected 52 weeks after starting pembrolizumab. The source is an adult with mismatch repair-deficient cancer. For the CDR3, the sequence is CASSSRQGLYEQYF. Read as DNA, the sequence is TGTGCCAGCAGCTCCAGACAGGGCCTCTACGAGCAGTACTTC.